This T cell receptor beta chain was recorded in a study of response to subunit inactivated influenza vaccine. Overall study results and limits: There was a suggestion from the authors that each seasonal influenza vaccination recruits few new T cells.

V lost 5 bases to trimming and J lost 4 bases, with 10 bases between them. The CDR3 sequence is 12 residues long. Germline CDR1 is DFQATT and CDR2 is SNEGSKA (reference sequence). TCRdb re-called the RT-PCR reads through MiXCR, storing one row per CDR3 protein. The data show roughly 500,000 distinct CDR3 sequences, 25% seen once. The table lists this clonotype with a few counts. Its antigen is currently unknown. The sequence was collected from a man between 45 and 60 years old who received an inactivated influenza vaccine. The sequences come from CD4+ T cells sorted from PBMCs, collected more than 4 days after vaccination. The V gene is TRBV20-1, the J gene TRBJ2-3; D is possibly TRBD2 (5 bases). The CDR3 here is CSAPKRSDTQYF. The DNA of the CDR3 is TGCAGTGCTCCTAAGCGGTCAGATACGCAGTATTTT.